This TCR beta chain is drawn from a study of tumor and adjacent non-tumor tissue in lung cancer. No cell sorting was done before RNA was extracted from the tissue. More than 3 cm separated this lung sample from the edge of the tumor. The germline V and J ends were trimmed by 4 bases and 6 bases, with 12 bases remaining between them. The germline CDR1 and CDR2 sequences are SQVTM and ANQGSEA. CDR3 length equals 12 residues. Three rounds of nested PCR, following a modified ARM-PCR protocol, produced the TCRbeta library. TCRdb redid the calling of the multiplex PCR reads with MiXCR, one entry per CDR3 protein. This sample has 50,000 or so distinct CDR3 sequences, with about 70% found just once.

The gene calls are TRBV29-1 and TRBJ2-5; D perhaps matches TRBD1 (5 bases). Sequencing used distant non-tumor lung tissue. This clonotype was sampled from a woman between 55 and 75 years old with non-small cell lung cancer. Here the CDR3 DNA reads TGCAGCGTTGCGGCAGGGAAAAAGACCCAGTACTTC. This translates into CSVAAGKKTQYF.